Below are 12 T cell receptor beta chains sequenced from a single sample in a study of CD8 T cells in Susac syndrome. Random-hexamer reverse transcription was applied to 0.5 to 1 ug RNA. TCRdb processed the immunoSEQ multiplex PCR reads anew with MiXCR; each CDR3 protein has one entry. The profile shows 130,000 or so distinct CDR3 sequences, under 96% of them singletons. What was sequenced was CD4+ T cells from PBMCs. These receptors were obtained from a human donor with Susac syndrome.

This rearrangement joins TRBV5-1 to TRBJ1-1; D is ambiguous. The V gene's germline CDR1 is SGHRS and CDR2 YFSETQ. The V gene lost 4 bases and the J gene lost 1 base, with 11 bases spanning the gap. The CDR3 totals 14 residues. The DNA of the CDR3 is TGCGCCAGCAGCCCGGATGGGAGGAACACTGAAGCTTTCTTT. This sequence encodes CASSPDGRNTEAFF.

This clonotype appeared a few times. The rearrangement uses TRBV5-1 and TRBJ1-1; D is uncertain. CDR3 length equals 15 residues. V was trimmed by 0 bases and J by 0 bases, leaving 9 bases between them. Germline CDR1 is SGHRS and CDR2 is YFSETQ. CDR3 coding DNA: TGCGCCAGCAGCTTGGCGGAAAAAATGAACACTGAAGCTTTCTTT. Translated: CASSLAEKMNTEAFF. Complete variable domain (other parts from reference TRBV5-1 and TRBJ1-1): KAGVTQTPRYLIKTRGQQVTLSCSPISGHRSVSWYQQTPGQGLQFLFEYFSETQRNKGNFPGRFSGRQFSNSRSEMNVSTLELGDSALYLCASSLAEKMNTEAFFGQGTRLTVV.

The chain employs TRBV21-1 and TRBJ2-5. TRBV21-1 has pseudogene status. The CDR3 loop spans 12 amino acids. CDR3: CASSNLGETQYF. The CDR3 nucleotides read TGTGCCAGCAGCAACCTTGGGGAGACCCAGTACTTC.

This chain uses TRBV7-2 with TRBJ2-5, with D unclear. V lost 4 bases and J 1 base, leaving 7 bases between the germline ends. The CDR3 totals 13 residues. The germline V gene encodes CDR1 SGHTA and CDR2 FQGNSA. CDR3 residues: CASSYAFQETQYF. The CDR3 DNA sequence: TGTGCCAGCAGCTATGCTTTCCAAGAGACCCAGTACTTC.

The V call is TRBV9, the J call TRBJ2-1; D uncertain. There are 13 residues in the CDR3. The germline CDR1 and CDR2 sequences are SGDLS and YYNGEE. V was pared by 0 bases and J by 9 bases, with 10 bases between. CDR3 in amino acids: CASSVDTAAEQFF. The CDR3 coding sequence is TGTGCCAGCAGCGTAGATACGGCAGCTGAGCAGTTCTTC.

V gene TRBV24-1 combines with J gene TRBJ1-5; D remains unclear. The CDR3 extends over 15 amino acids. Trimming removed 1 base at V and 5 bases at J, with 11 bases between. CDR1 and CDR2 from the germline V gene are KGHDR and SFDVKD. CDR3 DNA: TGTGCCACCAGTGATTTTAAATCCGTTTATCAGCCCCAGCATTTT. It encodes CATSDFKSVYQPQHF.

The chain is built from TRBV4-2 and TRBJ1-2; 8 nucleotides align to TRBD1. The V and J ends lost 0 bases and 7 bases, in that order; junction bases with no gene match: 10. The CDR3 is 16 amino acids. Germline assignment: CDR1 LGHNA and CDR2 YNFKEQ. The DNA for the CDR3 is TGTGCCAGCAGCCAAGACCCCGGGACAGGCGGTTCTGGCTACACCTTC. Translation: CASSQDPGTGGSGYTF.

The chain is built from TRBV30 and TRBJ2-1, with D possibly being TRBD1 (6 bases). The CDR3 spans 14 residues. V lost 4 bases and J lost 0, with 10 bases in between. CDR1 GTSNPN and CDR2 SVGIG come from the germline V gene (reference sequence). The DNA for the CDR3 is TGTGCCTGGAATACAGGGAACTCCTACAATGAGCAGTTCTTC. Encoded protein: CAWNTGNSYNEQFF.

This chain's CDR3 is CARGGAEGYTF. As DNA, the CDR3 is TGTGCCAGGGGAGGCGCGGAGGGCTACACCTTC. The chain is built from TRBV12-3 or TRBV12-4 and TRBJ1-2; no firm D call. The V gene lost 9 bases and the J gene lost 8 bases, with 13 bases spanning the gap. The CDR3 contains 11 residues.

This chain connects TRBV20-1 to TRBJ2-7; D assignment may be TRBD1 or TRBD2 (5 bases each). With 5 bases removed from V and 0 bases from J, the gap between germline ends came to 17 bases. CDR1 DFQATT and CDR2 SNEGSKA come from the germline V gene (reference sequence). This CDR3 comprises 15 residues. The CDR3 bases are TGCAGTGCTTGTGATGAGGGGCGGGTCTCCTACGAGCAGTACTTC. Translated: CSACDEGRVSYEQYF.

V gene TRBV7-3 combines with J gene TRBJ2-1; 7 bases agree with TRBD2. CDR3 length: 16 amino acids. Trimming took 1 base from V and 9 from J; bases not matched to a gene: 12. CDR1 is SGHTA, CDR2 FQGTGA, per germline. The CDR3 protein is CASSLRGGTQAAEQFF. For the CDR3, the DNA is TGTGCCAGCAGCTTAAGGGGGGGGACGCAAGCGGCTGAGCAGTTCTTC. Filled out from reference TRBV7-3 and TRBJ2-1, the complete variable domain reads GAGVSQTPSNKVTEKGKYVELRCDPISGHTALYWYRQSLGQGPEFLIYFQGTGAADDSGLPNDRFFAVRPEGSVSTLKIQRTERGDSAVYLCASSLRGGTQAAEQFFGPGTRLTVL.

The CDR3, as DNA: TGTGCCACCAAGGGGGGGCGGGAGACCCAGTACTTC. Translating gives CATKGGRETQYF. The chain uses TRBV15 and TRBJ2-5; D may be TRBD2 (7 bases). Per germline, CDR1 LNHNV and CDR2 YYDKDF (reference sequence). V was cut by 7 bases and J by 5 bases, with 11 bases left in between. The CDR3 covers 12 residues. The complete variable domain, with remaining parts taken from reference TRBV15 and TRBJ2-5, reads DAMVIQNPRYQVTQFGKPVTLSCSQTLNHNVMYWYQQKSSQAPKLLFHYYDKDFNNEADTPDNFQSRRPNTSFCFLDIRSPGLGDTAMYLCATKGGRETQYFGPGTRLLVL.